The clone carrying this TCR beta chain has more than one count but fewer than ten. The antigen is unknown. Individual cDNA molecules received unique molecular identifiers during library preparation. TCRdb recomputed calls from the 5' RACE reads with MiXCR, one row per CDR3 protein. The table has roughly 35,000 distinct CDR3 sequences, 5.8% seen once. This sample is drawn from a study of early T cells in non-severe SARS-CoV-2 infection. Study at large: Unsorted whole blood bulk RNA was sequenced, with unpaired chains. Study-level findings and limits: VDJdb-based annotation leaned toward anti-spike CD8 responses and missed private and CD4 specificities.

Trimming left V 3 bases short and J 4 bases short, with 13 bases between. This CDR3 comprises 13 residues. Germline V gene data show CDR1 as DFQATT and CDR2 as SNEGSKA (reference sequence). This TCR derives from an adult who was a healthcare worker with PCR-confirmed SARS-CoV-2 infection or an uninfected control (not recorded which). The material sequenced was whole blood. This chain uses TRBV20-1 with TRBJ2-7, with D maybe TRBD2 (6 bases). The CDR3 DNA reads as TGCAGTGCTAGCAGACTAGGCCCATACGAGCAGTACTTC. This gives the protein CSASRLGPYEQYF.